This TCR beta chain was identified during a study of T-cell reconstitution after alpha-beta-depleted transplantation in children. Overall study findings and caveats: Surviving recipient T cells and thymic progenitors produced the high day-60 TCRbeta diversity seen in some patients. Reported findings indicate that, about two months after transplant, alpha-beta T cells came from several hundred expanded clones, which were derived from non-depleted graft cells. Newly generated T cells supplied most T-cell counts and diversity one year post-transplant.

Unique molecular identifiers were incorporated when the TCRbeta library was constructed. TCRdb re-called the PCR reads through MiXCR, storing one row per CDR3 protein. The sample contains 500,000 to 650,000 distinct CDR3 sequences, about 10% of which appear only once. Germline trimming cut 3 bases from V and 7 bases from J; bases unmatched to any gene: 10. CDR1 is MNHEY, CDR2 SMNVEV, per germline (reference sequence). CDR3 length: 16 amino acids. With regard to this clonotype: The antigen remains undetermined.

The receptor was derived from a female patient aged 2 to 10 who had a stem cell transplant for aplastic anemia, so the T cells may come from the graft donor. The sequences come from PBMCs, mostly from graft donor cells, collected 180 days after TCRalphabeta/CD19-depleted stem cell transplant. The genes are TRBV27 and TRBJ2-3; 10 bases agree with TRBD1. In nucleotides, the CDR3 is TGTGCCAGCAGTTTTGACAGGGGGCTGCGCTCAAATACGCAGTATTTT. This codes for CASSFDRGLRSNTQYF.